What follows is one T cell receptor (beta chain) and its context. This clone was recorded a few times. Its binding antigen is unknown. Per-base quality was not reported, and no clone a single base away is much larger than it. This sample is drawn from a study of blood T cell repertoires in COVID-19 (dated by TCRdb to about 2020). As for the study more broadly: Samples covering the acute and convalescent phases of COVID-19 were provided by collaborators in the United States, Italy and Spain. HLA class I and class II types, where available, came from metadata supplied by the sample provider rather than from assay-based typing. Samples came from the ongoing ImmuneRACE study (first 160 participants) plus 1,254 subjects from 6 global collaborators. The prospective study material was composed of cDNA or gDNA derived from T cells, B-cell-depleted T cells, or PBMCs. The repertoires were made available in a free public database intended to serve as a resource for research on the immune response to SARS-CoV-2. Nearly every sample came with metadata listing a de-identified subject ID, COVID-19 status, age in years and sex. Deeply sampled blood TCRbeta repertoires from subjects exposed to, actively infected with, or recovered from COVID-19 were included in the dataset.

From cysteine to phenylalanine, the CDR3 is 15 amino acids long. Only the CDR3 part of the read is kept: 45 bases, read in frame from the first base. CDR1 and CDR2 are read off the germline V gene as SGHRS and YFSETQ. Here V drops 4 bases and J drops 3 bases, and the junction holds 9 bases not matched to any gene. In Seattle, one collaborating source enrolled patients while the infection was active and tracked those patients longitudinally over the course of disease. Whole blood was collected in K2EDTA tubes by collaborating institutions according to the institutions' own protocols. For TCRbeta analysis, collaborators shipped samples in one of three forms: frozen whole blood, isolated PBMCs, or DNA extracted from either of those sample types. Beyond this particular receptor, the publication reports: Clinical and demographic metadata were provided uncurated, with the amount varying by source and participant.

The immunoSEQ Assay, a bias-controlled multiplex PCR, was used to amplify TCRbeta CDR3 regions from genomic DNA. In the authors' own workflow: The number of nucleated cells in each sample was estimated from the amplification of reference gene primers within the assay. To quantify the absolute abundance of each unique TCRbeta CDR3 rearrangement, sequence reads were collapsed and filtered. For each sample, productive Simpson clonality was calculated as the square root of Simpson's diversity index across productive rearrangements. This immuneACCESS table, as held by TCRdb, lists in-frame sequences with V and J called but not all clones. Of the missing ones, under half trace to an unresolved V gene in checked studies; the others have no known cause. V, J and clone size reflect that table, while D and trimming were determined from the DNA. Across this sample there are about 200,000 clones, with about 90% seen only once. The top ten clones comprise around 0.85% of the sample.

The TCR comes from a man in his 60s with COVID-19, enrolled during active disease. Sequenced sample: peripheral blood. The sequence joins TRBV5-1 to TRBJ1-2; 7 middle bases align to TRBD1. The CDR3 region reads CASSVGQLGDYGYTF. The DNA sequence is given as TGCGCCAGCAGCGTGGGACAGTTAGGGGACTATGGCTACACCTTC.